The clone carrying this T cell receptor beta chain has only one observation. Its antigen is as yet unknown. This entry belongs to a study of T cell responses to AZD1222 COVID-19 vaccine. The CDR3 runs 15 residues. Per germline, CDR1 GTSNPN and CDR2 SVGIG (reference sequence). V shed 5 bases and J 7 bases; nucleotides not matched to a gene: 9. Sequenced by immunoSEQ multiplex PCR; TCRdb stores in-frame clones only, minus some. The sample has around 150,000 clones, more than 85% seen once. General study points: CD4 TCRs associated with vaccination spanned spike, dominating at 160-218 and 743-854.

V gene TRBV30 combines with J gene TRBJ2-2; 11 nucleotides align to TRBD1. The receptor was derived from an adult in good health. Here the sequenced sample was peripheral blood, taken on day 0 of AZD1222 vaccination. In DNA, the CDR3 is TGTGCCTGGCCACAGAGGACAGGGGGCAGCGGGGAGCTGTTTTTT. Encoded protein: CAWPQRTGGSGELFF.